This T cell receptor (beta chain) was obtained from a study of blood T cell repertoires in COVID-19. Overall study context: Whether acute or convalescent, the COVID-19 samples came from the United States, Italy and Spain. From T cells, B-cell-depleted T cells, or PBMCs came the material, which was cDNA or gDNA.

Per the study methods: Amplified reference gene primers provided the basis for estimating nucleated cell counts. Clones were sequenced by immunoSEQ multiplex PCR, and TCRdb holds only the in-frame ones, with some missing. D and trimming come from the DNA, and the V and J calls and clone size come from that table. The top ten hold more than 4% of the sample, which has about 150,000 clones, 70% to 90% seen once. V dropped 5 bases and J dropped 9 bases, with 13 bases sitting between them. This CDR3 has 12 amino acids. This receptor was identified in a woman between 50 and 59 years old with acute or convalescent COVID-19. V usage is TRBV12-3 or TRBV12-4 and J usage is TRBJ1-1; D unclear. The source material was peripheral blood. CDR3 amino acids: CASSPPGKKAFF. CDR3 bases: TGTGCCAGCAGTCCGCCCGGGAAGAAAGCTTTCTTT.